The clone carrying this TCR beta chain has just a few counts. The antigen is not known. This entry comes from a study of post-analysis software for immune sequencing data. Study-level results: F-measure co-clustering was strong for batch-matched samples. The study found significantly lower normalized Chao1 diversity in multiple sclerosis patients than in controls. When patients were compared with controls, about five TRBV segments were more frequent, TRBV5-6, TRBV5-1 and TRBV20-1 among them.

The library was made from cDNA and included unique molecular identifiers. A population of about 1 to 11 million T cells gave rise to roughly 490,000 cDNA molecules. Each CDR3 protein is one row after TCRdb ran MiXCR on the PCR reads. Of hundreds of thousands of distinct CDR3 sequences listed, roughly 50% are singletons. Germline V gene lookup returns CDR1 MGHRA and CDR2 YSYEKL. CDR3 size: 16 residues. The receptor was isolated from a girl aged 10 to 17 with multiple sclerosis. V gene TRBV4-1 combines with J gene TRBJ2-1, with TRBD2 identical over 7 bases. With the DNA end fitting TRBJ2-7 better, the J assignment may be wrong. Input material: blood. For the CDR3, the DNA is TGCGCCAGCAGCCAAGTACGGGGGGAGCGGTACAATGAGCAGTACTTC. This gives the protein CASSQVRGERYNEQYF.